This T cell receptor (beta chain) originates from a study of Graves' ophthalmopathy and Graves' hyperthyroidism. In the case of this clonotype: Its specificity is unknown.

Scientists amplified the TCR beta CDR3 regions from RNA transcripts. Amplification began with first-round RT-PCR using HTBI primers, then second-round multiplex PCR was performed. Each CDR3 protein gets one entry after TCRdb re-called the multiplex PCR reads with MiXCR. This repertoire shows approximately 460,000 distinct CDR3 sequences, 14% found once; its top ten account for more than 8.5%. Study-wide results and limits: Ophthalmopathy progression was predicted with approximately 68% sensitivity and 72% to 75% specificity. Blood shared most expanded thyroid clonotypes above 0.001 frequency.

V lost 2 bases, J lost 4 bases, and 14 bases lay in between. Germline V gives CDR1 LNHNV, CDR2 YYDKDF (reference sequence). The CDR3 consists of 15 residues. From fresh peripheral blood, 10 ml in volume, the PBMCs were obtained. This receptor was taken from a woman in her twenties or thirties with Graves' ophthalmopathy. The sample taken for sequencing was blood. The chain couples TRBV15 to TRBJ1-1; a weak D match, TRBD1 (6 bases). The CDR3 loop is CATSRSRRGTTEAFF. The CDR3 DNA sequence: TGTGCCACCAGCAGATCGCGGAGGGGGACCACTGAAGCTTTCTTT.